These 3 T cell receptor beta chains originate from one sample sequenced in a study of blood T cell repertoires in COVID-19. Here immunoSEQ multiplex PCR was the method, and the copy in TCRdb shows in-frame clones only, minus some. Of around 210,000 clones detected, roughly 85% appear once; the ten largest clones hold roughly 5%. Sequencing was done on a sample of peripheral blood. These receptor sequences come from a man aged 50 or older with COVID-19, enrolled during active disease.

The chain joins TRBV7-9 to TRBJ1-6, with 9 bases identical to TRBD1. CDR1 is SEHNR and CDR2 is FQNEAQ in the germline V gene (reference sequence). This CDR3 has 19 residues. The junction had 11 bases not matched to a gene; V was cut back by 5 bases and J by 0 bases. Here the CDR3 DNA reads TGTGCCAGCAGCGACTCTGGGACAGGGCGAAGCTCCTATAATTCACCCCTCCACTTT. This sequence encodes CASSDSGTGRSSYNSPLHF.

CDR3 sequence reads: CASSLESGVQYF. The CDR3 bases are TGTGCCAGCAGCTTAGAATCGGGGGTGCAGTACTTC. This chain joins TRBV5-5 and TRBJ2-7, with a possible D match to TRBD2 (6 bases). From germline, CDR1 is SGHKS and CDR2 YYEKEE (reference sequence). There are 12 residues in the CDR3. Trimming removed 2 bases from V and 9 bases from J, with 12 bases in between.

The rearrangement links TRBV7-9 to TRBJ2-1, with D perhaps matching TRBD2 (6 bases). Between the trimmed V and J ends, which lost 2 bases and 0 bases, there was a span of 8 bases. The CDR3 is 15 amino acids. Germline V CDR1 and CDR2: SEHNR, FQNEAQ (reference sequence). In DNA, the CDR3 is TGTGCCAGCAGCTTACGAGCGGGCTCCTACAATGAGCAGTTCTTC. It yields the protein CASSLRAGSYNEQFF. Looking up the rest from reference TRBV7-9 and TRBJ2-1 gives the full variable domain: DTGVSQNPRHKITKRGQNVTFRCDPISEHNRLYWYRQTLGQGPEFLTYFQNEAQLEKSRLLSDRFSAERPKGSFSTLEIQRTEQGDSAMYLCASSLRAGSYNEQFFGPGTRLTVL.